The 10 T cell receptor beta chains presented below share a single source sample, sequenced in a study of blood T cell repertoires in COVID-19. Only in-frame clones appear in the TCRdb table, and some are missing; sequencing was by immunoSEQ multiplex PCR. The sample has some 110,000 clones, about 70% seen once. Sequenced sample: peripheral blood. Receptor source: a human donor with acute or convalescent COVID-19. The donor label of this sample is uncertain.

This sequence joins TRBV14 and TRBJ2-1; D is perhaps TRBD1 (6 bases). The V end lost 0 bases, the J end lost 8 bases, and 20 bases lay between the germline ends. Germline V CDR1 and CDR2: SGHDN, FVKESK. This CDR3 comprises 17 residues. The CDR3 coding sequence is TGTGCCAGCAGCCAAGATCTTATACAGGGTATTGGGGATGAGCAGTTCTTC. Translated, it gives CASSQDLIQGIGDEQFF.

The chain links TRBV10-3 to TRBJ1-4; tentatively, D is TRBD1 (6 bases). Looked up from germline, CDR1 is ENHRY and CDR2 is SYGVKD. CDR3 length equals 18 residues. Between the trimmed V and J ends, which lost 4 bases and 4 bases, there was a span of 22 bases. CDR3 nucleotides: TGTGCCATCAGTGTACAGGGTCCTCACCCAGCTAATAATGAAAAACTGTTTTTT. Its translation: CAISVQGPHPANNEKLFF.

This sequence joins TRBV3-1 (or the pseudogene TRBV3-2) and TRBJ2-5; 9 bases align to TRBD2. CDR1 is LGHDT, CDR2 YNNKEL, per germline (reference sequence). This CDR3 is 16 amino acids long. V gave up 8 bases and J gave up 4 bases; unmatched junction bases: 14. CDR3 residues: CASGGLSGGFGETQYF. Here the CDR3 DNA reads TGTGCCAGCGGGGGACTAAGCGGGGGGTTCGGAGAGACCCAGTACTTC.

The chain recombines TRBV7-9 with TRBJ2-2, with D tentatively TRBD2 (5 bases). V dropped 8 bases and J dropped 0 bases, with 16 bases sitting between them. CDR1 and CDR2 (germline): SEHNR, FQNEAQ (reference sequence). CDR3 size: 16 residues. CDR3 nucleotide sequence: TGTGCCAGCCGCTCATCGGGGTTCGCGAACACCGGGGAGCTGTTTTTT. This codes for CASRSSGFANTGELFF.

A few counts support this clone. CDR3 DNA: TGTGCCAGCAGTTGGGACAGGGCCACTGAAGCTTTCTTT. Its translation is CASSWDRATEAFF. The chain couples TRBV28 to TRBJ1-1; 9 positions match TRBD1. The CDR3 consists of 13 residues. V dropped 4 bases and J dropped 4; count of bases not matched to a gene: 1. CDR1 and CDR2 from the germline V gene are MDHEN and SYDVKM.

This clone was seen ten or more times. This chain joins TRBV12-5 and TRBJ2-2; D is unresolved. Germline V CDR1 and CDR2: LGHNT, FRNRAP. The CDR3 has 13 amino acids. Trimming took 2 bases from V and 7 from J, leaving 8 bases between them. The chain's CDR3 is CASGLNPGGELFF. In nucleotides, the CDR3 is TGTGCTAGTGGTTTGAACCCGGGCGGGGAGCTGTTTTTT.

The rearrangement uses TRBV10-3 and TRBJ1-3; TRBD1 matches at 8 bases. V trimming: 10 bases; J trimming: 0 bases; junction bases outside the gene matches: 2. Germline V gives CDR1 ENHRY, CDR2 SYGVKD. The CDR3 loop spans 13 amino acids. This CDR3 is CATTGDSGNTIYF. CDR3 DNA: TGTGCCACGACAGGGGACTCTGGAAACACCATATATTTT.

The gene calls are TRBV2 and TRBJ1-6; D is undetermined. V was trimmed by 5 bases and J by 6 bases, leaving 17 bases between them. Germline CDR1 SNHLY, CDR2 FYNNEI. This CDR3 region has 16 residues. CDR3 region: CASSFLRGMSNSPLHF. The CDR3 DNA follows: TGTGCCAGCAGTTTCCTTCGAGGAATGAGTAATTCACCCCTCCACTTT. Complete variable domain (other parts from reference TRBV2 and TRBJ1-6): EPEVTQTPSHQVTQMGQEVILRCVPISNHLYFYWYRQILGQKVEFLVSFYNNEISEKSEIFDDQFSVERPDGSNFTLKIRSTKLEDSAMYFCASSFLRGMSNSPLHFGNGTRLTVT.

This clone was recorded a few times. V usage is TRBV24-1 and J usage is TRBJ1-2; D ambiguous. Germline V CDR1 and CDR2: KGHDR, SFDVKD. V was clipped by 4 bases and J by 4 bases, with 12 bases between them. CDR3 length: 14 residues. CDR3 DNA sequence: TGTGCCACCAGTGACTCCAGCAGGCGCTATGGCTACACCTTC. Its protein product is CATSDSSRRYGYTF.

The chain employs TRBV3-1 (or the pseudogene TRBV3-2) and TRBJ1-1, with D possibly being TRBD1 (6 bases). Trimming shortened V by 1 base and J by 4 bases, and 19 bases separated the two germline ends. This CDR3 region has 17 residues. In germline, CDR1 is LGHDT, CDR2 YNNKEL (reference sequence). The CDR3 coding sequence is TGTGCCAGCAGCCAAGTTTACCAAAGAGGGGGGGTCACTGAAGCTTTCTTT. Amino acids: CASSQVYQRGGVTEAFF.